The present TCR beta chain was sequenced within a study of cytotoxic CD8 clonotypes in ibrutinib-treated CLL. Turning to the study itself: IGHV unmutated fewer than 18; relapsed/refractory about 10; treatment-naive some 14. On average, each sample had hundreds of thousands of productive templates and more than 75,000 productive rearrangements.

Deletions cut 3 bases from V and 4 bases from J, with 12 bases between. The germline V gene has CDR1 KGHSH and CDR2 LQKENI. CDR3 length: 14 residues. With sequencing, the targeted depth ranged from 1 in 200,000 to 1 in 1 million T cells. The method was immunoSEQ multiplex PCR; TCRdb's version includes in-frame clones alone and lacks a portion of them. The data show 65,000 to 80,000 clones, approximately 87% seen once. Sequencing used PBMCs, obtained after 24 months of ibrutinib treatment. The clonotype comes from a human donor with chronic lymphocytic leukemia. V usage is TRBV18 and J usage is TRBJ1-2; D gene ambiguous. CDR3 DNA sequence: TGTGCCAGCTCACCCGCCGGGTTATCCTATGGCTACACCTTC. Translating it yields CASSPAGLSYGYTF.